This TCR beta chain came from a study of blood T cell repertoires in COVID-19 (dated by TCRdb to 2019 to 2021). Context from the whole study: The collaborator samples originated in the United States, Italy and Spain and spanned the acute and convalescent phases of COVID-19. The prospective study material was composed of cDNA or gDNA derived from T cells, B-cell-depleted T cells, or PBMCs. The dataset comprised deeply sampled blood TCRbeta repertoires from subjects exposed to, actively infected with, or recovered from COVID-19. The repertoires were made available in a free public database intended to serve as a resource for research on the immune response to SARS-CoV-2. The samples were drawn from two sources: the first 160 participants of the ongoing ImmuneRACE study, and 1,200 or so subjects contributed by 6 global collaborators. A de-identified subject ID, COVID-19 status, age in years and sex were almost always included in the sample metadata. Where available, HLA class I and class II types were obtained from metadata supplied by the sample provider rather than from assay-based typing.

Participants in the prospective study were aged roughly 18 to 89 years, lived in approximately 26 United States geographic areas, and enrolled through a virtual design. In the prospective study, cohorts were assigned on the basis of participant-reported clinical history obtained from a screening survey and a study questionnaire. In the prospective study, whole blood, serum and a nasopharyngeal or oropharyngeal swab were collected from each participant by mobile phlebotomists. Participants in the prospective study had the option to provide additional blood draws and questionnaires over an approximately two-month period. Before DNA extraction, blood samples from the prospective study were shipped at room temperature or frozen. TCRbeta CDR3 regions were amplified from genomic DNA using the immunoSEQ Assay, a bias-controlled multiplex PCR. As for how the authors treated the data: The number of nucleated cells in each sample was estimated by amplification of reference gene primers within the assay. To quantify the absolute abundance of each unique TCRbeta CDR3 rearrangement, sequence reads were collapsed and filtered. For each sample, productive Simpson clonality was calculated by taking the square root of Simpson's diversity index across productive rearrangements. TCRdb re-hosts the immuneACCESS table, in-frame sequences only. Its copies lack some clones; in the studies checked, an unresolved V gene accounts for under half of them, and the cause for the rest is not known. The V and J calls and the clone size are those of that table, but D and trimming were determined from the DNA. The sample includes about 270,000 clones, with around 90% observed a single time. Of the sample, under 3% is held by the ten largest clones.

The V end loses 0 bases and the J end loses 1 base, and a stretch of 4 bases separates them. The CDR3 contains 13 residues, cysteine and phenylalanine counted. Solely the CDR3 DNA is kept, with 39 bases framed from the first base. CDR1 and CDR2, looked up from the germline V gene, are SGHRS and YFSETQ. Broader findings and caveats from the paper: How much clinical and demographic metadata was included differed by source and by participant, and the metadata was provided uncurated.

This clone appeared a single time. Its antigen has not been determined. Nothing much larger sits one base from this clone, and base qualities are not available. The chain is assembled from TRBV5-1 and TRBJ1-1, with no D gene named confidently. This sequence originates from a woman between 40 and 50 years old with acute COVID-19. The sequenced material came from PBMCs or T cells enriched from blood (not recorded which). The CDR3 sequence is CASSLASNTEAFF. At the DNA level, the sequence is TGCGCCAGCAGCTTGGCTTCGAACACTGAAGCTTTCTTT.